This TCR beta chain originates from a study of cytomegalovirus exposure and HLA in healthy donors. It was with 60 Vbeta and 13 Jbeta primers that the PCR ran. The assay was immunoSEQ multiplex PCR, and TCRdb's table has in-frame clones only and misses some. Counted here are roughly 150,000 clones, over 60% occurring once; the ten biggest clones make up 2.5% to 3.5%. The CDR3 has 21 residues. Trimming removed 0 bases from V and 0 bases from J; junction bases left unmatched: 12. The germline V gene has CDR1 LGHNA and CDR2 YSLEER. The TCR sequence derives from a male donor in good health and CMV-seronegative. The rearrangement links TRBV4-3 to TRBJ2-3; the match to TRBD2 covers 13 bases. Sequencing was done on a sample of PBMCs. CDR3 sequence reads: CASSQDGQLAGGPGSTDTQYF. CDR3 nucleotides: TGCGCCAGCAGCCAAGACGGACAACTAGCGGGAGGGCCTGGAAGCACAGATACGCAGTATTTT.